The 32 T cell receptor beta chains presented below share a single source sample, sequenced in a study of T cells in Graves' hyperthyroidism and ophthalmopathy (dated by TCRdb to the late 2010s). Preparation of the library involved multiplex PCR. The data were produced on an Illumina HiSeq 2000. The TCR beta CDR3 regions were amplified from RNA transcripts. The TCR CDR3 was subjected to a first round of RT-PCR using the HTBI primer set and the Qiagen OneStep RT-PCR kit. TCRdb handled the public reads itself, with Q25 trimming in fastp and clone calling in MiXCR, and kept productive beta chains. A single entry per CDR3 protein holds the most common genes and DNA from its merged rows. This sample lists about 270,000 distinct CDR3 sequences; approximately 20% were detected once. The ten largest clones take up roughly 60% of the sample. Sequenced input: blood. These receptors were collected from a man aged 25 to 40 with Graves' ophthalmopathy.

J is TRBJ1-4 and V is TRBV20-1; 7 bases are shared with TRBD1. CDR3 size: 20 residues. V shed 0 bases, J shed 8 bases, and the junction held 24 bases outside the gene matches. Looked up from germline, CDR1 is DFQATT and CDR2 is SNEGSKA (reference sequence). The CDR3 nucleotides read TGCAGTGCTAGAGATTGGGTGGTGCGGACAGGCAAACCGGGGGGCGAAAAACTGTTTTTT. It is translated as CSARDWVVRTGKPGGEKLFF.

The V call is TRBV19, the J call TRBJ2-5, with D perhaps matching TRBD1 or TRBD2 (5 bases each). V gave up 5 bases and J gave up 2 bases, with 15 bases separating them. Germline CDR1 LNHDA, CDR2 SQIVND (reference sequence). CDR3 length: 15 amino acids. DNA of the CDR3: TGTGCCAGTAGTCCCATAGGTGGGGGTCAAGAGACCCAGTACTTC. Residues: CASSPIGGGQETQYF.

This clonotype was counted only a few times. The CDR3 sequence is CASSLQVQGEQYF. CDR3 bases: TGTGCCAGCAGTTTACAGGTACAGGGGGAGCAGTACTTC. V and J are TRBV12-3 or TRBV12-4 and TRBJ2-7; 7 bases agree with TRBD1. This CDR3 is 13 amino acids long. V lost 2 bases, J lost 7 bases, and 5 bases stayed unmatched.

In the case of this clonotype: A much larger clone lies one base from this, so it may be a read error. This chain connects TRBV2 to TRBJ2-4; the D is unclear. Per germline, CDR1 SNHLY and CDR2 FYNNEI. This CDR3 is 14 amino acids long. The CDR3 sequence is CASSENGLGNIRYF. The CDR3 DNA sequence: TGTGCCAGCAGTGAAAACGGCCTTGGAAACATTCGGTACTTC. Together with reference TRBV2 and TRBJ2-4, the CDR3 gives the full variable domain: EPEVTQTPSHQVTQMGQEVILRCVPISNHLYFYWYRQILGQKVEFLVSFYNNEISEKSEIFDDQFSVERPDGSNFTLKIRSTKLEDSAMYFCASSENGLGNIRYFGAGTRLSVL.

In this sample, this clonotype turned up a few times. This chain connects TRBV27 to TRBJ1-6, with D unresolved. V was trimmed by 3 bases and J by 6 bases, leaving 9 bases between them. Germline values: CDR1 MNHEY, CDR2 SMNVEV (reference sequence). This CDR3 has 14 residues. The CDR3 sequence: CASSFGIGNSPLHF. The CDR3 bases are TGTGCCAGCAGTTTTGGAATCGGTAATTCACCCCTCCACTTT.

This clonotype occurred a few times. This chain joins TRBV20-1 and TRBJ1-3; D may be TRBD1 (5 bases). In germline, CDR1 is DFQATT, CDR2 SNEGSKA (reference sequence). The CDR3 is 13 amino acids. Deletions cut 5 bases from V and 3 bases from J, with 11 bases between. The CDR3 nucleotides are TGCAGTGCTTCAGGGAGAGGTGGAAACACCATATATTTT. Amino acid sequence: CSASGRGGNTIYF.

This chain connects TRBV5-6 to TRBJ2-5; 9 nucleotides align to TRBD1. Germline CDR1 SGHDT, CDR2 YYEEEE. This CDR3 has 12 amino acids. J lost 10 bases, V lost 4 bases, and 5 bases had no gene match. CDR3 DNA: TGTGCCAGCAGCCGGGACAGGGAAGACCAGTACTTC. Translating it yields CASSRDREDQYF.

This clonotype has ten or more counts. The chain combines TRBV18 with TRBJ1-4; TRBD1 is a possible D gene (6 bases). Trimming removed 3 bases at V and 0 bases at J, with 17 bases between. The germline V gene has CDR1 KGHSH and CDR2 LQKENI. The CDR3 runs 18 residues. The CDR3: CASSPLPKPGATNEKLFF. The CDR3 region has the DNA TGTGCCAGCTCACCTCTTCCAAAACCAGGGGCAACTAATGAAAAACTGTTTTTT.

This clonotype was seen a few times. The J gene is TRBJ2-1, the V gene TRBV11-1; no reliable D call. Germline lookup yields CDR1 SGHAT and CDR2 FQDESV (reference sequence). This CDR3 has 13 residues. Trimming removed 5 bases at V and 7 bases at J, with 12 bases between. DNA for the CDR3: TGTGCCAGCAGCCTATTAGTGAGAAATGAGCAGTTCTTC. Amino acids: CASSLLVRNEQFF.

The chain has TRBV7-2 and TRBJ2-2; no reliable D call. CDR1 is SGHTA and CDR2 is FQGNSA in the germline V gene. The CDR3 is made up of 12 amino acids. V lost 4 bases to trimming and J lost 2 bases, with 2 bases between them. CDR3 nucleotides: TGTGCCAGCAGCTATAACACCGGGGAGCTGTTTTTT. It translates to CASSYNTGELFF.

This clonotype was recorded at least ten times. This chain connects TRBV7-8 to TRBJ1-1; D may be TRBD1 (6 bases). V was shortened by 5 bases and J by 4 bases, with 17 bases between the two germline ends. The CDR3 is 15 amino acids. Germline V lookup: CDR1 SGHVS, CDR2 FQNEAQ. The CDR3, as DNA: TGTGCCAGCAGCATCACAGGGATAAGCGGCACTGAAGCTTTCTTT. Protein product: CASSITGISGTEAFF.

This clonotype was seen only a few times. This chain joins TRBV28 and TRBJ2-7; unclear D gene. Trimming took off 1 base at V and 2 bases at J, with 6 bases between the two ends. In germline, CDR1 is MDHEN, CDR2 SYDVKM. This CDR3 has 13 amino acids. CDR3 protein: CASSLSAPYEQYF. CDR3 coding DNA: TGTGCCAGCAGTTTATCTGCACCCTACGAGCAGTACTTC.

This clonotype was picked up a small number of times. This chain connects TRBV15 to TRBJ2-1, with D hard to call. CDR1 is LNHNV, CDR2 YYDKDF, per germline (reference sequence). The CDR3 is 12 amino acids. With 0 bases removed from V and 9 bases from J, the gap between germline ends came to 6 bases. The CDR3 spells CATSRDQTEQFF. As DNA, the CDR3 is TGTGCCACCAGCAGAGATCAGACTGAGCAGTTCTTC.

The sample holds a few counts of this clonotype. The chain employs TRBV12-3 or TRBV12-4 and TRBJ1-1, with TRBD1 matching 7 bases. Trimming cost V 3 bases and J 5 bases; bases outside gene matches: 6. The CDR3 contains 14 residues. CDR3 sequence: CASSFRGANTEAFF. In nucleotides, the CDR3 is TGTGCCAGCAGTTTCAGGGGGGCCAATACTGAAGCTTTCTTT.

The chain has TRBV12-3 or TRBV12-4 and TRBJ2-7, with 11 bases that match TRBD2. This CDR3 has 16 amino acids. V gave up 3 bases and J gave up 3 bases; unmatched junction bases: 7. The CDR3 sequence is CASSFPSGRNVYEQYF. CDR3 DNA: TGTGCCAGCAGTTTCCCTAGCGGGAGGAACGTCTACGAGCAGTACTTC.

The gene calls are TRBV7-2 and TRBJ1-2; weak D call: TRBD1 (6 bases). The CDR3 has 17 amino acids. Germline V gives CDR1 SGHTA, CDR2 FQGNSA. V was trimmed by 5 bases and J by 5 bases, leaving 24 bases between them. Here the CDR3 DNA reads TGTGCCAGCAGCCGTCGACTCGGGGGGGGCCCTCGTTATGGCTACACCTTC. This encodes CASSRRLGGGPRYGYTF.

The chain carries TRBV14 and TRBJ2-1, with D possibly being TRBD1 (6 bases). V was shortened by 5 bases and J by 5 bases, with 19 bases between the two germline ends. In germline, CDR1 is SGHDN, CDR2 FVKESK. The CDR3 consists of 16 residues. The chain's CDR3 is CASSEIPGHVDNEQFF. The CDR3 DNA is TGTGCCAGCAGCGAGATTCCGGGACACGTTGACAATGAGCAGTTCTTC.

This clonotype came up many times. The genes are TRBV18 and TRBJ1-1, with D unresolved. CDR3 size: 13 residues. V gave up 3 bases and J gave up 3 bases, with 8 bases separating them. Germline lookup yields CDR1 KGHSH and CDR2 LQKENI. DNA of the CDR3: TGTGCCAGCTCACCCAGCAGCTACACTGAAGCTTTCTTT. Translated, it gives CASSPSSYTEAFF. The full variable domain, completed using reference TRBV18 and TRBJ1-1, is NAGVMQNPRHLVRRRGQEARLRCSPMKGHSHVYWYRQLPEEGLKFMVYLQKENIIDESGMPKERFSAEFPKEGPSILRIQQVVRGDSAAYFCASSPSSYTEAFFGQGTRLTVV.

This clonotype came up many times. The rearrangement joins TRBV28 to TRBJ2-1, with no clear D. Germline lookup yields CDR1 MDHEN and CDR2 SYDVKM. The CDR3 is made up of 14 amino acids. The V end lost 5 bases, the J end lost 0 bases, and 8 bases lay between the germline ends. CDR3 sequence (DNA): TGTGCCAGCAGTACCTTAAGCTCCTACAATGAGCAGTTCTTC. Encoded protein: CASSTLSSYNEQFF.

The V and J genes are TRBV5-6 and TRBJ1-5; D is undetermined. Trimming removed 3 bases at V and 5 bases at J, with 12 bases between. CDR1 SGHDT and CDR2 YYEEEE come from the germline V gene. This CDR3 has 14 amino acids. This CDR3 reads CASSSVGRDQPQHF. As DNA, the CDR3 is TGTGCCAGCAGCTCTGTAGGCCGGGATCAGCCCCAGCATTTT.

The J gene is TRBJ2-1, the V gene TRBV19; no clear D. This CDR3 spans 14 amino acids. The germline V gene has CDR1 LNHDA and CDR2 SQIVND (reference sequence). The germline V and J ends were trimmed by 3 bases and 8 bases, with 14 bases remaining between them. As DNA, the CDR3 is TGTGCCAGTAGTATTATGGCGTTCACGGATGAGCAGTTCTTC. It codes for CASSIMAFTDEQFF.

The chain couples TRBV20-1 to TRBJ1-1, with 8 bases identical to TRBD1. Germline CDR1 reads DFQATT; CDR2 reads SNEGSKA (reference sequence). J was trimmed by 2 bases and V by 0 bases; bases with no gene match: 8. The CDR3 spans 16 residues. CDR3 protein: CSARDSAGTGNTEAFF. In DNA, the CDR3 is TGCAGTGCTAGAGATTCCGCCGGGACAGGAAACACTGAAGCTTTCTTT.

The chain recombines TRBV10-3 with TRBJ1-1; TRBD1 might be the D (6 bases). Germline values: CDR1 ENHRY, CDR2 SYGVKD. This CDR3 comprises 15 residues. Trimming cost V 0 bases and J 4 bases, with 12 bases left between them. CDR3 nucleotides: TGTGCCATCAGTGAGTCAAAGGACAGAGGCACTGAAGCTTTCTTT. It encodes CAISESKDRGTEAFF.

This clonotype was counted between two and nine times. This chain connects TRBV20-1 to TRBJ1-6; D unclear. Looked up from germline, CDR1 is DFQATT and CDR2 is SNEGSKA (reference sequence). The CDR3 covers 16 residues. V dropped 1 base and J dropped 3 bases, with 13 bases sitting between them. CDR3 sequence reads: CSARGSAGLYNSPLHF. For the CDR3, the DNA is TGCAGTGCTAGAGGGTCGGCAGGCCTCTATAATTCACCCCTCCACTTT.

This clonotype came up many times. The chain carries TRBV27 and TRBJ2-7, with D possibly matching TRBD1 (6 bases). Germline CDR1 MNHEY, CDR2 SMNVEV (reference sequence). CDR3 length: 12 residues. The V and J ends lost 5 bases and 5 bases respectively, with 10 bases between them. The CDR3 nucleotides are TGTGCCAGCAGTCCGACAGGACACGAGCAGTACTTC. It translates to CASSPTGHEQYF.

This clonotype was seen a few times. This chain joins TRBV20-1 and TRBJ2-1; D is possibly TRBD1 (5 bases). Trimming shortened V by 0 bases and J by 8 bases, and 14 bases separated the two germline ends. The CDR3 covers 14 residues. Germline V gene lookup returns CDR1 DFQATT and CDR2 SNEGSKA (reference sequence). The CDR3 reads CSARDGARAHEQFF. The CDR3 DNA sequence: TGCAGTGCTAGAGATGGGGCCAGAGCCCATGAGCAGTTCTTC.

This clonotype has only a few counts. The V call is TRBV7-2, the J call TRBJ2-2; the match to TRBD1 covers 8 bases. Germline trimming cut 1 base from V and 4 bases from J; bases unmatched to any gene: 5. Germline-derived CDR1 and CDR2 are SGHTA and FQGNSA. CDR3 size: 16 residues. The CDR3 DNA sequence: TGTGCCAGCAGCTTAGTAGTTGGACAGGGCACCGGGGAGCTGTTTTTT. It encodes CASSLVVGQGTGELFF. Supplemented by reference TRBV7-2 and TRBJ2-2, the full variable domain reads GAGVSQSPSNKVTEKGKDVELRCDPISGHTALYWYRQSLGQGLEFLIYFQGNSAPDKSGLPSDRFSAERTGGSVSTLTIQRTQQEDSAVYLCASSLVVGQGTGELFFGEGSRLTVL.

This clonotype was found many times. At one end the junction does not follow the germline gene, possibly because of a read error. The rearrangement joins TRBV5-1 to TRBJ1-1; D remains ambiguous. The germline V gene has CDR1 SGHRS and CDR2 YFSETQ. The CDR3 is 13 amino acids. CDR3 residues: CASSGEMNTEAFF. The CDR3 region has the DNA TGTGCCAGCAGTGGTGAGATGAACACTGAAGCTTTCTTT.

V usage is TRBV7-8 and J usage is TRBJ1-5; D call uncertain. The ends were cut back, 0 bases at V and 3 bases at J, with 12 bases in the middle. From germline, CDR1 is SGHVS and CDR2 FQNEAQ. There are 16 residues in the CDR3. The CDR3 region has the DNA TGTGCCAGCAGCTTAGCCCCCCCACGGAACAATCAGCCCCAGCATTTT. It is translated as CASSLAPPRNNQPQHF.

The chain links TRBV19 to TRBJ1-1; D gene ambiguous. V was cut by 3 bases and J by 0 bases, with 11 bases left in between. Germline loops: CDR1 LNHDA, CDR2 SQIVND (reference sequence). CDR3 length equals 15 residues. CDR3 DNA: TGTGCCAGTAGTATGCCCATGTATATGAACACTGAAGCTTTCTTT. Its protein is CASSMPMYMNTEAFF. The whole variable domain, remainder taken from reference TRBV19 and TRBJ1-1, is DGGITQSPKYLFRKEGQNVTLSCEQNLNHDAMYWYRQDPGQGLRLIYYSQIVNDFQKGDIAEGYSVSREKKESFPLTVTSAQKNPTAFYLCASSMPMYMNTEAFFGQGTRLTVV.

This chain connects TRBV3-1 to TRBJ1-4, with D hard to call. V was pared by 1 base and J by 3 bases, with 6 bases between. This CDR3 comprises 14 residues. The V gene's germline CDR1 is LGHDT and CDR2 YNNKEL (reference sequence). The CDR3 nucleotides are TGTGCCAGCAGCCAAGGGAGGGCTAATGAAAAACTGTTTTTT. As protein: CASSQGRANEKLFF.

This chain connects TRBV5-5 to TRBJ2-5, with TRBD1 matching over 7 bases. J gave up 5 bases and V 2 bases, and 3 bases lay outside the gene matches. Germline loops: CDR1 SGHKS, CDR2 YYEKEE (reference sequence). This CDR3 is built from 13 residues. This CDR3 is CASSLGGKETQYF. CDR3 nucleotide sequence: TGTGCCAGCAGCTTAGGGGGCAAGGAGACCCAGTACTTC. The full variable domain, with the rest looked up from reference TRBV5-5 and TRBJ2-5, is DAGVTQSPTHLIKTRGQQVTLRCSPISGHKSVSWYQQVLGQGPQFIFQYYEKEERGRGNFPDRFSARQFPNYSSELNVNALLLGDSALYLCASSLGGKETQYFGPGTRLLVL.